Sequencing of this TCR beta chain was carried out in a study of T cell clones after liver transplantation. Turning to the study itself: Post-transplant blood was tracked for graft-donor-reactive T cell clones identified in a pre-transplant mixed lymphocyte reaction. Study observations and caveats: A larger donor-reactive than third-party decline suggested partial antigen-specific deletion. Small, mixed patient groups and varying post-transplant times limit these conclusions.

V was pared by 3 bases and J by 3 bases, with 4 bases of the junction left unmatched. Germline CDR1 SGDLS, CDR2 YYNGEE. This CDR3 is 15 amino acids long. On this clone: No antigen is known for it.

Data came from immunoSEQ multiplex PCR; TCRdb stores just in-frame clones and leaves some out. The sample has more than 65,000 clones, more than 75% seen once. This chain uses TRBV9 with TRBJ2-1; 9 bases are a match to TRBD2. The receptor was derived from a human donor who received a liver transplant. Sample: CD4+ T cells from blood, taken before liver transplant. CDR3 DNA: TGTGCCAGCAGCGCGCGACTAGCGGACTACAATGAGCAGTTCTTC. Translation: CASSARLADYNEQFF.